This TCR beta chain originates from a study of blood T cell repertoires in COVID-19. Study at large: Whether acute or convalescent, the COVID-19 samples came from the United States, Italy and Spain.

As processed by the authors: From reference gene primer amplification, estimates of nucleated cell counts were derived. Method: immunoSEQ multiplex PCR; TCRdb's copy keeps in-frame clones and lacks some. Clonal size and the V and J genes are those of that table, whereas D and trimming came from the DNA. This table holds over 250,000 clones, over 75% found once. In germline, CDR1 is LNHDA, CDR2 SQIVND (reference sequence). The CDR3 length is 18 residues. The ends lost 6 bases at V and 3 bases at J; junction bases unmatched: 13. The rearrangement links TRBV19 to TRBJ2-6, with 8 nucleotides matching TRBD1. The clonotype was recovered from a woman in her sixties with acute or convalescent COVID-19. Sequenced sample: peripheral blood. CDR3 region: CASRVVGRGRSGANVLTF. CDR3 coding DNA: TGTGCCAGTAGGGTCGTGGGCAGGGGGCGAAGTGGGGCCAACGTCCTGACTTTC. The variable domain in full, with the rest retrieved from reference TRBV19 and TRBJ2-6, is DGGITQSPKYLFRKEGQNVTLSCEQNLNHDAMYWYRQDPGQGLRLIYYSQIVNDFQKGDIAEGYSVSREKKESFPLTVTSAQKNPTAFYLCASRVVGRGRSGANVLTFGAGSRLTVL.